The rows below give T cell receptor beta chains drawn from one sample of a study of molecular identifiers for immune sequencing clone quantification. TCRdb independently ran MiXCR on the PCR reads; one entry per CDR3 protein. The sample lists just under 650,000 distinct CDR3 sequences; 20% were seen once. Material: naive CD8+ T cells from blood, with Jurkat cell RNA spiked in. These receptors originate from a human donor in good health. Some libraries in this study had Jurkat cell RNA spiked in. Each CDR3 is given with its conserved first and last residue. The order of the fields is J gene, V gene, CDR3 protein.

TRBJ2-1 | TRBV6-2/TRBV6-3 | CASSWPGTGGNEQFF
TRBJ2-7 | TRBV29-1 | CSVRTSDYEQYF
TRBJ2-3 | TRBV27 | CASSRAGATDTQYF
TRBJ1-4 | TRBV7-9 | CASSSTVTVVPNNEKLFF
TRBJ2-1 | TRBV24-1 | CATSDFGVEQFF
TRBJ2-1 | TRBV4-3 | CASSQESVFTNNINEQFF
TRBJ2-7 | TRBV15 | CATSSTISSYEQYF
TRBJ2-3 | TRBV19 | CASRAGAPDTQYF
TRBJ1-4 | TRBV7-6 | CASSPFPGTGGTNEKLFF
TRBJ1-5 | TRBV30 | CAWSSRECSNQPQHF
TRBJ1-1 | TRBV6-2/TRBV6-3 | CASGTSQEAFF
TRBJ1-1 | TRBV12-3/TRBV12-4 | CASSPLEVMNTEAFF
TRBJ2-5 | TRBV7-9 | CASSLVPAGGRQTQYF
TRBJ2-7 | TRBV4-3 | CASSQDRRTSGGEQYF
TRBJ2-1 | TRBV5-1 | CASSLELAGGSFPYNEQFF
TRBJ2-7 | TRBV6-6 | CASSTLPPPHEQYF
TRBJ2-5 | TRBV6-2/TRBV6-3 | CASTTGTSGPQETQYF
TRBJ2-1 | TRBV30 | CAWSRLADGYEQFF
TRBJ2-1 | TRBV24-1 | CATQAENNEQFF
TRBJ2-1 | TRBV4-3 | CASSQEDYSVNEQFF
TRBJ2-5 | TRBV7-7 | CASSPRARGETQYF
TRBJ2-7 | TRBV9 | CASSPTAAGGYEQYF
TRBJ2-5 | TRBV13 | CASSFWERGRETQYF
TRBJ1-2 | TRBV2 | CASSLQGAAMMVGGYTF
TRBJ2-1 | TRBV5-5 | CASSLVRARLADNEQFF
TRBJ1-5 | TRBV19 | CASGGWGLNQPQHF
TRBJ2-4 | TRBV28 | CASSTRQGAFYIQYF
TRBJ2-7 | TRBV4-3 | CASSQSRGSYEQYF
TRBJ1-1 | TRBV7-9 | CASSPRWPEAFF
TRBJ2-1 | TRBV30 | CAWTYDGSSYNEQFF
TRBJ1-3 | TRBV20-1 | CSAPGQSLLSGNTIYF
TRBJ2-7 | TRBV6-2/TRBV6-3 | CASSLWAAYEQYF
TRBJ2-7 | TRBV19 | CASSGPGLGDYEQYF
TRBJ1-2 | TRBV19 | CASSIGDHYTF
TRBJ1-1 | TRBV4-1 | CASSPERGLNTEAFF
TRBJ2-7 | TRBV19 | CASSPDGRAYEQYF
TRBJ2-1 | TRBV4-3 | CASSQTGTVNEQFF
TRBJ2-4 | TRBV27 | CASSTGTSGPEYF
TRBJ1-1 | TRBV6-2/TRBV6-3 | CASSSYTEAFF
TRBJ2-4 | TRBV28 | CASSLFQRSKNIQYF
TRBJ2-7 | TRBV29-1 | CSVSGLNPAEQYF
TRBJ1-2 | TRBV18 | CASSPDYGYTF
TRBJ2-2 | TRBV7-9 | CASNLLIAWGGLFF
TRBJ1-1 | TRBV6-2/TRBV6-3 | CASSSRDRSEAFF
TRBJ2-3 | TRBV18 | CASSPYLFLAGEATPTDTQYF
TRBJ1-4 | TRBV12-3/TRBV12-4 | CASSLLWDRTEKLFF
TRBJ2-1 | TRBV4-1 | CASSQEAGAVNEQFF
TRBJ2-7 | TRBV5-4 | CASSTLTGVLSYEQYF
TRBJ2-3 | TRBV21-1 | CASSRTSGGPDTDTQYF
TRBJ2-7 | TRBV20-1 | CSASPVRYEQYF
TRBJ2-2 | TRBV9 | CASSETNGSDGELFF
TRBJ1-1 | TRBV7-6 | CASSLERETEAFF
TRBJ2-7 | TRBV27 | CASSLIAGLEQYF
TRBJ1-1 | TRBV5-6 | CASSLPGPAGAFF